The T cell receptor beta chain described here comes from a study of siplizumab effects on memory and regulatory T cells. The study, taken as a whole, reports: Unstimulated subsets were the mapping target of only a minor fraction of alloreactive clones.

About this clone: Antigen: not known.

Profiled with immunoSEQ multiplex PCR; TCRdb holds only in-frame clones, not every one. The table lists under 85,000 clones, roughly 88% of them singletons. The TCR sequence derives from a human donor in good health. The sample comprised Tregs sorted from blood.

Written as DNA, the CDR3 is TGTGCCAGCAGCCTGGGTCAGGGGGCGTCTGAGCAGTACTTC. Its protein is CASSLGQGASEQYF. This chain links TRBV5-8 with TRBJ2-7; 8 nucleotides match TRBD1. The CDR3 has 14 residues. CDR1 is SGHTS and CDR2 is YDEGEE in the germline V gene. J was trimmed by 7 bases and V by 4 bases; bases with no gene match: 10.